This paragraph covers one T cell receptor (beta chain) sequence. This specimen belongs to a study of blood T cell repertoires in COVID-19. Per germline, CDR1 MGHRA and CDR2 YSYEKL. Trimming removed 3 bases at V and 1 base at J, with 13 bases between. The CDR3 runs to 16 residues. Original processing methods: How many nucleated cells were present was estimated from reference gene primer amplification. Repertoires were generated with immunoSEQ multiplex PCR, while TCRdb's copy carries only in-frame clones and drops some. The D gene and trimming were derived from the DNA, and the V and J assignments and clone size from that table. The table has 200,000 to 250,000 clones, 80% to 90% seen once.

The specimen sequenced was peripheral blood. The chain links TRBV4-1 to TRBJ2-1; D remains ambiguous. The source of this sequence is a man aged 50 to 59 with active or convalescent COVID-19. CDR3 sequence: CASSHKNSFSYNEQFF. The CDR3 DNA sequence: TGCGCCAGCAGCCATAAAAACTCCTTTTCCTACAATGAGCAGTTCTTC.